What follows describes a single T cell receptor (beta chain). Its antigen remains unknown. The source of the sample is a study of cytomegalovirus exposure and HLA in healthy donors. Study-level points and caveats: Whilst most TCR sequences proved rare, a subset of public TCRs occurred across many donors. Using the classifier, cytomegalovirus status was reportedly diagnosed with high specificity and sensitivity.

The table came from immunoSEQ multiplex PCR; TCRdb's copy has only in-frame clones and leaves some out. The table shows 130,000 to 150,000 clones, with 80% to 90% occurring only once. The CDR3 totals 14 residues. V was pared by 0 bases and J by 2 bases, with 9 bases between. Germline V lookup: CDR1 SGDLS, CDR2 YYNGEE. Sequencing input: PBMCs. The sequence derives from a man between 18 and 29 years old in good health and CMV-seronegative. This chain connects TRBV9 to TRBJ2-7; D may be TRBD1 (6 bases). The CDR3 nucleotides read TGTGCCAGCAGCGTAGGGGACATGACCTACGAGCAGTACTTC. Translating gives CASSVGDMTYEQYF. Based on the CDR3 plus reference TRBV9 and TRBJ2-7, the full variable domain is DSGVTQTPKHLITATGQRVTLRCSPRSGDLSVYWYQQSLDQGLQFLIQYYNGEERAKGNILERFSAQQFPDLHSELNLSSLELGDSALYFCASSVGDMTYEQYFGPGTRLTVT.